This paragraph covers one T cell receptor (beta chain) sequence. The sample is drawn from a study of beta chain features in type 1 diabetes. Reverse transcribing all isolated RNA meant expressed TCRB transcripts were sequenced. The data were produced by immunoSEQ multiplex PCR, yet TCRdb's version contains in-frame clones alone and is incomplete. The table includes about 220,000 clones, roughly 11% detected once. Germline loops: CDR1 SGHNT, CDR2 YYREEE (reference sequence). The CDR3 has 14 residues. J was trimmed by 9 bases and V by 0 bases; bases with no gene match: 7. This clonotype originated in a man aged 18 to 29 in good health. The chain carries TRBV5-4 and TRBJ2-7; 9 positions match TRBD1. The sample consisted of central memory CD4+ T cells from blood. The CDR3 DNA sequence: TGTGCCAGCAGCTTGGCGGGACAGGGTATCAGGCAGTACTTC. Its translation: CASSLAGQGIRQYF.